This entry lists 7 T cell receptor beta chains sequenced from one sample in a study of identical twins. From the 5' RACE reads, TCRdb called clonotypes with MiXCR, one entry per CDR3 protein. The data contain under 900,000 distinct CDR3 sequences, roughly 12% of them seen just once; the ten biggest clones take up around 1.5%. The data were also submitted as part of a second study, on yellow fever vaccine responses in identical twins.

Sequencing was carried out using PBMCs. Source of these receptors: a woman aged 18-30 years in good health.

The chain combines TRBV5-8 with TRBJ1-1, with D maybe TRBD1 (5 bases). Looked up from germline, CDR1 is SGHTS and CDR2 is YDEGEE. The CDR3 is made up of 15 amino acids. Between the trimmed V and J ends, which lost 3 bases and 1 base, there was a span of 13 bases. CDR3 region: CASSYGATENTEAFF. The CDR3 nucleotides are TGTGCCAGCAGCTATGGAGCGACAGAGAACACTGAAGCTTTCTTT.

This clonotype was seen a few times. The gene calls are TRBV5-1 and TRBJ2-1; D is possibly TRBD1 or TRBD2 (5 bases each). In germline, CDR1 is SGHRS, CDR2 YFSETQ. Deletions cut 4 bases from V and 7 bases from J, with 15 bases between. The CDR3 is 14 amino acids. CDR3 protein: CASSPRGGLNEQFF. In nucleotides, the CDR3 is TGCGCCAGCAGCCCACGGGGCGGTTTAAATGAGCAGTTCTTC.

This clonotype occurred a few times. The V gene is TRBV11-2, the J gene TRBJ2-7, with D possibly being TRBD1 (5 bases). This CDR3 has 13 amino acids. The V gene's germline CDR1 is SGHAT and CDR2 FQNNGV. Trimming pared 4 bases from V and 3 bases from J, leaving 10 bases between. The CDR3 region is CASSSKDSYEQYV. The DNA of the CDR3 is TGTGCCAGCAGCTCAAAAGACAGCTACGAGCAGTACGTC.

The sample holds a few counts of this clonotype. This chain links TRBV5-1 with TRBJ2-7; D assignment may be TRBD1 or TRBD2 (5 bases each). CDR1 is SGHRS and CDR2 is YFSETQ in the germline V gene. V lost 5 bases and J 2 bases, leaving 14 bases between the germline ends. CDR3 length equals 14 residues. The CDR3 reads CASRPGTPPYEQYF. CDR3 nucleotides: TGCGCCAGCAGGCCCGGGACGCCGCCCTACGAGCAGTACTTC.

This sequence joins TRBV15 and TRBJ2-7, with TRBD1 as a possible D gene (5 bases). Germline CDR1 LNHNV, CDR2 YYDKDF (reference sequence). CDR3 length: 13 residues. The V gene lost 7 bases and the J gene lost 0 bases, with 10 bases spanning the gap. CDR3 coding DNA: TGTGCCACCAAGGACATCGGCTCCTACGAGCAGTACTTC. It translates to CATKDIGSYEQYF.

The table lists this clonotype with a few counts. The CDR3 region has the DNA TGCGCCAGCAGCTTGGAGGGGACAGAGTACAATGAGCAGTTCTTC. Its protein product is CASSLEGTEYNEQFF. The chain employs TRBV5-1 and TRBJ2-1, with 7 bases fitting TRBD1. CDR1 and CDR2 from the germline V gene are SGHRS and YFSETQ. The CDR3 is 15 amino acids. J gave up 4 bases and V 0 bases, and 4 bases lay outside the gene matches.

This clonotype was detected many times. The chain couples TRBV29-1 to TRBJ2-1; D perhaps matches TRBD1 (6 bases). CDR1 SQVTM and CDR2 ANQGSEA come from the germline V gene. The V end was cut by 2 bases, the J end by 0 bases, with 17 bases between. The CDR3 covers 17 residues. CDR3 DNA: TGCAGCGTTGAACTGGATCGGGGACAAAGCTCCTACAATGAGCAGTTCTTC. Protein sequence: CSVELDRGQSSYNEQFF.